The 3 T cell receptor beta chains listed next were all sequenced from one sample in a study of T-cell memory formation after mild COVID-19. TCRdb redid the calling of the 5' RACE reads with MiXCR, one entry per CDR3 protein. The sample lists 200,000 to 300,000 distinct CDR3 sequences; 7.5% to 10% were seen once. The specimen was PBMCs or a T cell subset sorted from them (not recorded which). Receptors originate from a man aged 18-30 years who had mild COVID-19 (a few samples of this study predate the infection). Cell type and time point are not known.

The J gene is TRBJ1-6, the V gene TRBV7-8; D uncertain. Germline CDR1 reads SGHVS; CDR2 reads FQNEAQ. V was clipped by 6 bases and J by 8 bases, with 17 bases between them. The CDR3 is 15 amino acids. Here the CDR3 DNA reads TGTGCCAGCAGAGTAGGGAACCCTTTGGATTCACCCCTCCACTTT. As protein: CASRVGNPLDSPLHF.

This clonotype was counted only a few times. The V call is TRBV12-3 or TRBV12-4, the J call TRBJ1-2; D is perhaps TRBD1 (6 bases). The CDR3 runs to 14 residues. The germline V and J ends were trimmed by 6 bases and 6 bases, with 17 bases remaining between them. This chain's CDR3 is CASSLNRVVDGYTF. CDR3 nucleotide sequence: TGTGCCAGCAGCCTAAACAGGGTGGTGGATGGCTACACCTTC.

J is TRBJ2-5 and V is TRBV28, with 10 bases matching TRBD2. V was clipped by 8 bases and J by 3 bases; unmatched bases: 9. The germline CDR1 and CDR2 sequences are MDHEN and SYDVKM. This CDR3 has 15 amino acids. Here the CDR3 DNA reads TGTGCCAGCCTCAGCGGGGGGGCCGACGAAGAGACCCAGTACTTC. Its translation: CASLSGGADEETQYF.